This T cell receptor (beta chain) is from a study of identifying expanded T cells in peripheral blood. Findings and caveats of the study: Clone count variance between approximately two-week samples rose with total template count. Over around two and four weeks, about 15 and 19 clones changed, versus roughly 1.1 between replicates.

Clones were sequenced by immunoSEQ multiplex PCR, and TCRdb holds only the in-frame ones, with some missing. The repertoire includes 50,000 to 75,000 clones, around 87% of them detected once, and 4.7% sits in the top ten. During the collection period, no donor immune events like infections were recorded. On this clone itself: Its antigen is still unknown.

Germline loops: CDR1 MNHEY, CDR2 SMNVEV (reference sequence). V trimming: 6 bases; J trimming: 4 bases; junction bases outside the gene matches: 7. This CDR3 is built from 15 residues. The J gene is TRBJ2-1, the V gene TRBV27, with TRBD2 matching 9 bases. The TCR originated in a person between 18 and 75 years old in good health. Sequencing was carried out using blood. The CDR3 loop is CASRPYSGRYNEQFF. The CDR3 DNA reads TGTGCCAGCAGGCCTTATAGCGGGAGATACAATGAGCAGTTCTTC.